This section outlines one T cell receptor beta chain sequence together with its context. Its cognate antigen is unknown. The V gene's germline CDR1 is MGHRA and CDR2 YSYEKL. Trimming pared 4 bases from V and 0 bases from J, leaving 13 bases between. The CDR3 loop spans 16 amino acids. The data are from a study of regulatory T cells in long-lasting Graves disease. About the study: Graves' patients, diagnosed recently, had received antithyroid drugs under 3 months.

Notes on the study in general: Under persistent disease, TRBV28, TRBJ1-2 and TRBJ2-5 were used preferentially.

Construction of the TCR beta libraries employed iRepertoire HTBI primers in conjunction with Arm-PCR of CDR3 regions. TCRdb redid the calling of the multiplex PCR reads with MiXCR, one entry per CDR3 protein. The table includes 370,000 or so distinct CDR3 sequences, roughly 15% detected once. Described time point: newly diagnosed GD, antithyroid drugs for less than 3 months. Isolated PBMC RNA provided the starting material for the TCR library. Patients came from an endocrinology department in Xi'an, China. A further study also used this sample, focusing on T cells in Graves' hyperthyroidism and ophthalmopathy. That publication notes: The HTBI primer set drove a first-round RT-PCR of the TCR CDR3.

The source was peripheral blood mononuclear cells (PBMCs), collected at new diagnosis, from a patient treated with antithyroid drugs. This clonotype was sampled from a young woman with Graves disease. The V and J genes are TRBV4-1 and TRBJ2-1; TRBD2 is a possible D gene (6 bases). The CDR3, as DNA: TGCGCCAGCAGCCGGGAGGCGGGTAGCTCCTACAATGAGCAGTTCTTC. This encodes CASSREAGSSYNEQFF.